The 29 T cell receptor beta chains below were found in one sample sequenced in a study of cytomegalovirus exposure and HLA in healthy donors. PCR involved 60 Vbeta and 13 Jbeta primers. Clones were read by immunoSEQ multiplex PCR, and TCRdb kept only the in-frame ones, dropping some. The data hold roughly 130,000 clones, with around 80% observed a single time. Input material: PBMCs. The receptors shown here come from a male donor in good health and CMV-seropositive.

V usage is TRBV28 and J usage is TRBJ2-7, with TRBD1 matching 7 bases. The ends lost 7 bases at V and 0 bases at J; junction bases unmatched: 9. Germline V CDR1 and CDR2: MDHEN, SYDVKM. CDR3 length: 15 amino acids. CDR3 bases: TGTGCCAGCACATCATCGGGGACAGACTCCTACGAGCAGTACTTC. It is translated as CASTSSGTDSYEQYF.

The chain recombines TRBV7-9 with TRBJ2-7; a possible D gene is TRBD2 (6 bases). The length of the CDR3 is 14 residues. Germline lookup yields CDR1 SEHNR and CDR2 FQNEAQ (reference sequence). Trimming left V 4 bases short and J 5 bases short, with 15 bases between. The CDR3: CASSSPLAQDEQYF. DNA of the CDR3: TGTGCCAGCAGCTCACCTCTAGCGCAGGACGAGCAGTACTTC.

This clone was detected a few times. This rearrangement joins TRBV7-3 to TRBJ2-2, with 7 bases matching TRBD2. CDR1 is SGHTA and CDR2 is FQGTGA in the germline V gene. CDR3 length: 17 residues. V was clipped by 1 base and J by 2 bases; unmatched bases: 7. The CDR3 DNA reads as TGTGCCAGCAGCTTAAGGGCCCCGGGGGGAAACACCGGGGAGCTGTTTTTT. Amino acids: CASSLRAPGGNTGELFF.

The chain is built from TRBV4-3 and TRBJ2-6; TRBD2 is a possible D gene (6 bases). V was pared by 1 base and J by 4 bases, with 17 bases between. CDR1 is LGHNA, CDR2 YSLEER, per germline. The CDR3 has 18 residues. The CDR3 DNA reads as TGCGCCAGCAGCCAAGTTATCGACGGGGGTTCCGGGGCCAACGTCCTGACTTTC. Its translation is CASSQVIDGGSGANVLTF.

This clone was found once. The junction departs from the called germline gene at one end, perhaps through a read error. CDR3 nucleotides: TGTGCTAGCAGCGAGGGGACTTCCAATGAGCAGTTCTTC. Amino acid sequence: CASSEGTSNEQFF. The genes are TRBV7-7 and TRBJ2-1; perhaps TRBD2 as D (6 bases). The CDR3 has 13 residues. The germline gives CDR1 SSHAT, CDR2 FNYEAQ (reference sequence). Based on the CDR3 plus reference TRBV7-7 and TRBJ2-1, the full variable domain is GAGVSQSPRYKVTKRGQDVTLRCDPISSHATLYWYQQALGQGPEFLTYFNYEAQPDKSGLPSDRFSAERPEGSISTLTIQRTEQRDSAMYRCASSEGTSNEQFFGPGTRLTVL.

The J gene is TRBJ2-7, the V gene TRBV7-8, with 8 bases identical to TRBD1. Per germline, CDR1 SGHVS and CDR2 FQNEAQ. The CDR3 length is 15 residues. The trim removed 4 bases at V and 2 bases at J, leaving 7 bases unmatched. CDR3 sequence: CASSWGYRGAYEQYF. The CDR3 coding sequence is TGTGCCAGCAGCTGGGGTTACAGGGGGGCCTACGAGCAGTACTTC.

The rearrangement links TRBV5-4 to TRBJ2-1; unclear D gene. Looked up from germline, CDR1 is SGHNT and CDR2 is YYREEE (reference sequence). Trimming removed 2 bases from V and 7 bases from J, with 16 bases in between. The CDR3 is 15 residues long. The CDR3 reads CASSFTLAASNEQFF. For the CDR3, the DNA is TGTGCCAGCAGCTTTACTCTGGCGGCATCGAATGAGCAGTTCTTC. The entire variable domain, with the rest obtained from reference TRBV5-4 and TRBJ2-1, is as follows: ETGVTQSPTHLIKTRGQQVTLRCSSQSGHNTVSWYQQALGQGPQFIFQYYREEENGRGNFPPRFSGLQFPNYSSELNVNALELDDSALYLCASSFTLAASNEQFFGPGTRLTVL.

This rearrangement joins TRBV6-4 to TRBJ1-2, with 7 bases identical to TRBD1. V gave up 0 bases and J gave up 2 bases; unmatched junction bases: 9. There are 17 residues in the CDR3. Germline CDR1 is MRHNA and CDR2 is SNTAGT. In DNA, the CDR3 is TGTGCCAGCAGTGACTCCGGCTACAGGGGACCCAACTATGGCTACACCTTC. As protein: CASSDSGYRGPNYGYTF.

J is TRBJ1-5 and V is TRBV6-1, with 11 bases fitting TRBD1. Trimming took 6 bases from V and 5 from J; bases not matched to a gene: 3. CDR1 is MNHNS and CDR2 is SASEGT in the germline V gene. This CDR3 contains 14 residues. CDR3 residues: CASSWTGGHQPQHF. Here the CDR3 DNA reads TGTGCCAGCAGCTGGACAGGGGGCCATCAGCCCCAGCATTTT.

This clone was detected a few times. The gene calls are TRBV19 and TRBJ1-2; possibly TRBD1 for D (6 bases). Per germline, CDR1 LNHDA and CDR2 SQIVND (reference sequence). The CDR3 length is 13 residues. V lost 0 bases, J lost 11 bases, and 13 bases lay in between. This CDR3 reads CASSIDHRRGYTF. DNA of the CDR3: TGTGCCAGTAGTATAGATCATAGAAGGGGGTACACCTTC.

This clone was seen more than once but under ten times. V gene TRBV4-1 combines with J gene TRBJ2-7; 8 positions agree with TRBD1. The V segment lost 4 bases and the J segment 2 bases; nucleotides outside the gene matches: 7. This CDR3 has 15 amino acids. The germline V gene encodes CDR1 MGHRA and CDR2 YSYEKL. In nucleotides, the CDR3 is TGCGCCAGCAGCCGCGGGACAGGCACCACCTACGAGCAGTACTTC. It specifies CASSRGTGTTYEQYF.

This sequence joins TRBV6-5 and TRBJ1-3, with D perhaps matching TRBD1 (6 bases). This CDR3 spans 15 amino acids. Germline assignment: CDR1 MNHEY and CDR2 SVGAGI. The V and J ends lost 6 bases and 0 bases respectively, with 12 bases between them. CDR3 protein: CASRDRPHSGNTIYF. In DNA form, the CDR3 reads TGTGCCAGCAGGGACAGACCACACTCTGGAAACACCATATATTTT.

V is TRBV5-1 and J is TRBJ2-3, with D perhaps matching TRBD1 (6 bases). The germline V gene encodes CDR1 SGHRS and CDR2 YFSETQ. The CDR3 has 16 amino acids. V dropped 3 bases and J dropped 6 bases, with 20 bases sitting between them. The CDR3 reads CASSSGQNLIVDTQYF. The CDR3 DNA reads TGCGCCAGCAGCTCGGGACAAAATCTCATTGTCGATACGCAGTATTTT.

The gene calls are TRBV10-3 and TRBJ2-1, with 7 nucleotides matching TRBD1. Trimming took 6 bases from V and 2 from J; bases not matched to a gene: 7. CDR3 length: 15 amino acids. Germline V gene data show CDR1 as ENHRY and CDR2 as SYGVKD. In nucleotides, the CDR3 is TGTGCCATCAGCTTGGACAGGACGACCTACAATGAGCAGTTCTTC. Amino acid sequence: CAISLDRTTYNEQFF.

This chain uses TRBV18 with TRBJ2-1; D is unclear. Deletions cut 3 bases from V and 0 bases from J, with 9 bases between. The CDR3 totals 15 residues. Germline V gene data show CDR1 as KGHSH and CDR2 as LQKENI. The CDR3 DNA sequence: TGTGCCAGCTCACCTCAAGCGAGCTCCTACAATGAGCAGTTCTTC. Encoded protein: CASSPQASSYNEQFF.

The J gene is TRBJ2-1, the V gene TRBV18, with a tentative D call TRBD1 (6 bases). The V and J ends lost 2 bases and 0 bases respectively, with 11 bases between them. The germline V gene has CDR1 KGHSH and CDR2 LQKENI. CDR3 size: 16 residues. The DNA of the CDR3 is TGTGCCAGCTCACCAGTGGACAGTTTCTCCTACAATGAGCAGTTCTTC. It encodes CASSPVDSFSYNEQFF.

As concerns this clone: Other nucleotide sequences in the sample specify the same CDR3. The chain has TRBV21-1 and TRBJ1-1; the table names TRBD1, a call not compared with the DNA. TRBV21-1 is shown as a pseudogene. The CDR3 is 12 amino acids. The CDR3 region is CARGQGNTEAFF. For the CDR3, the DNA is TGTGCCAGAGGACAGGGGAACACCGAAGCTTTCTTT.

Concerning this clone itself: This CDR3 is also generated by other DNA sequences in the sample. This sequence joins TRBV27 and TRBJ2-3; TRBD2 matches 12 bases. The CDR3 is made up of 16 amino acids. The V gene end was trimmed by 1 base and the J gene end by 4 bases; junction bases not matched to a gene: 3. In germline, CDR1 is MNHEY, CDR2 SMNVEV (reference sequence). CDR3 sequence reads: CASSLLTSGGPDTQYF. CDR3 DNA: TGTGCCAGCAGTTTATTGACTAGCGGGGGTCCAGATACGCAGTATTTT.

In its sample, this clone was seen a few times. V gene TRBV4-3 combines with J gene TRBJ2-7, with 8 bases matching TRBD2. With 4 bases clipped from V and 0 bases from J, the junction kept 5 bases outside the gene matches. Per germline, CDR1 LGHNA and CDR2 YSLEER. The CDR3 covers 15 residues. The CDR3 region has the DNA TGCGCCAGCAGCCCCGGGAGGGGCTTCTCCTACGAGCAGTACTTC. As protein: CASSPGRGFSYEQYF.

V is TRBV14 and J is TRBJ2-1; TRBD2 is a possible D gene (6 bases). Germline V gives CDR1 SGHDN, CDR2 FVKESK. Trimming stripped 4 bases from V and 5 bases from J, with 15 bases between. This CDR3 region has 15 residues. CDR3 amino acids: CASSPPGLDNNEQFF. For the CDR3, the DNA is TGTGCCAGCAGCCCTCCGGGACTGGACAACAATGAGCAGTTCTTC.

The V and J genes are TRBV6-5 and TRBJ2-1; 11 bases fit TRBD2. From germline, CDR1 is MNHEY and CDR2 SVGAGI. CDR3 length: 15 amino acids. J gave up 4 bases and V 4 bases, and 3 bases lay outside the gene matches. This CDR3 reads CASSSLAGGYNEQFF. DNA of the CDR3: TGTGCCAGCAGTTCCCTAGCGGGGGGATACAATGAGCAGTTCTTC.

The gene calls are TRBV11-3 and TRBJ2-1, with 13 nucleotides matching TRBD2. The CDR3 is 20 residues long. V trimming: 6 bases; J trimming: 8 bases; junction bases outside the gene matches: 22. CDR1 SGHNT and CDR2 YENEEA come from the germline V gene. CDR3: CASRPNTGTSGIRLGDEQFF. The CDR3 DNA reads TGTGCCAGCAGACCCAATACCGGGACTAGCGGGATTCGCCTAGGGGATGAGCAGTTCTTC.

There are a few counts of this clone. The chain carries TRBV19 and TRBJ2-1; 8 bases agree with TRBD1. Germline CDR1 is LNHDA and CDR2 is SQIVND (reference sequence). V shed 6 bases and J 7 bases; nucleotides not matched to a gene: 5. The CDR3 is 13 residues long. The DNA for the CDR3 is TGTGCCAGTAGCTGGACAGGGCGTAATGAGCAGTTCTTC. Its protein is CASSWTGRNEQFF.

This chain connects TRBV4-1 to TRBJ2-7; 10 bases map to TRBD2. Germline V gene sequence: CDR1 MGHRA, CDR2 YSYEKL. There are 16 residues in the CDR3. After removal of 0 bases from V and 5 bases from J, the junction contained 7 bases not matched to a gene. The CDR3 here is CASSQDRLAGVNEQYF. The CDR3 DNA sequence: TGCGCCAGCAGCCAAGATCGGCTAGCGGGAGTTAACGAGCAGTACTTC.

In nucleotides, the CDR3 is TGCGCCAGCAGCCAAGGCTATCGTTTGGGACAGGGGGCCTACGAGCAGTACTTC. Protein product: CASSQGYRLGQGAYEQYF. The chain employs TRBV4-3 and TRBJ2-5; 11 bases match TRBD1. The DNA end is a closer match to TRBJ2-7, so the J assignment may be wrong. Per the germline V gene, CDR1 is LGHNA and CDR2 is YSLEER. The CDR3 is made up of 18 amino acids.

This clone was seen only once. The rearrangement uses TRBV7-8 and TRBJ2-5, with 7 bases that match TRBD1. The CDR3 sequence is 15 residues long. Germline lookup yields CDR1 SGHVS and CDR2 FQNEAQ. Trimming at V came to 2 bases and at J to 2 bases, leaving 5 bases not matched to a gene. The DNA of the CDR3 is TGTGCCAGCAGCTTATCGGGACAGCCTCAAGAGACCCAGTACTTC. Its protein is CASSLSGQPQETQYF.

The chain joins TRBV7-9 to TRBJ1-6, with 7 bases matching TRBD1. Germline V gives CDR1 SEHNR, CDR2 FQNEAQ (reference sequence). V shed 0 bases and J 11 bases; nucleotides not matched to a gene: 10. This CDR3 contains 16 residues. CDR3 region: CASSLAGTAPGPPLHF. CDR3 in DNA: TGTGCCAGCAGCTTAGCCGGGACAGCTCCTGGGCCACCCCTCCACTTT. Complete variable domain (other parts from reference TRBV7-9 and TRBJ1-6): DTGVSQNPRHKITKRGQNVTFRCDPISEHNRLYWYRQTLGQGPEFLTYFQNEAQLEKSRLLSDRFSAERPKGSFSTLEIQRTEQGDSAMYLCASSLAGTAPGPPLHFGNGTRLTVT.

The chain uses TRBV6-1 and TRBJ2-3, with TRBD2 identical over 11 bases. V gave up 6 bases and J gave up 2 bases; unmatched junction bases: 7. Germline-derived CDR1 and CDR2 are MNHNS and SASEGT. The CDR3 is 16 amino acids. Here the CDR3 DNA reads TGTGCCAGCAGAGAACTAGCGGGGGACTTCACAGATACGCAGTATTTT. Its translation is CASRELAGDFTDTQYF.

This clone was counted a single time. The rearrangement links TRBV7-6 to TRBJ1-3; the match to TRBD1 covers 9 bases. The length of the CDR3 is 15 residues. Per germline, CDR1 SGHVS and CDR2 FNYEAQ. V was clipped by 1 base and J by 5 bases; unmatched bases: 3. The CDR3 here is CASSLVTGGRNTIYF. In DNA, the CDR3 is TGTGCCAGCAGCTTAGTCACAGGGGGCCGAAACACCATATATTTT.